These 26 T cell receptor beta chains originate from one sample sequenced in a study of T cell repertoires in cytomegalovirus infection (dated by TCRdb to about 2019). The treatment or condition label of this sample denotes: in vitro stimulation with specific CMV peptide epitopes to enrich CMV-specific T cells. The sequencing machine was an Illumina HiSeq 1500. Starting from the raw public reads, TCRdb applied fastp trimming at Q25, assembled clones with MiXCR and retained in-frame beta chains. Each entry is one CDR3 protein sequence, shown with its most common DNA and genes. Recorded for this sample are around 99,000 distinct CDR3 sequences; approximately 28% of them occurred a single time. The ten largest clones add up to around 80% of the sample. Their recognized antigens are unknown. The sequencing used CD8+ T cells from cultured PBMCs, collected from culture after CMV antigen stimulation. The origin of the receptors is a human donor in good health (CMV status not recorded). Some clones in this sample may be carry-over from other donors' samples.

The V call is TRBV2, the J call TRBJ2-5, with 7 bases identical to TRBD2. The V and J ends lost 7 bases and 2 bases, in that order; junction bases with no gene match: 10. The CDR3 contains 15 residues. From germline, CDR1 is SNHLY and CDR2 FYNNEI. In DNA, the CDR3 is TGTGCCAGCACCCCTTGGGGGGGGGAGCAAGAGACCCAGTACTTC. Translated: CASTPWGGEQETQYF. Combining the CDR3 with reference TRBV2 and TRBJ2-5 gives the whole variable domain EPEVTQTPSHQVTQMGQEVILRCVPISNHLYFYWYRQILGQKVEFLVSFYNNEISEKSEIFDDQFSVERPDGSNFTLKIRSTKLEDSAMYFCASTPWGGEQETQYFGPGTRLLVL.

V is TRBV12-3 or TRBV12-4 and J is TRBJ1-2; 7 positions agree with TRBD1. The CDR3 length is 14 residues. V was clipped by 7 bases and J by 7 bases; unmatched bases: 12. The CDR3 DNA follows: TGTGCCAGCATCCCCCCAGGGGGGGCGAGTGGCTACACCTTC. It yields the protein CASIPPGGASGYTF.

The V gene is TRBV27, the J gene TRBJ1-5; D possibly corresponds to TRBD1 (5 bases). The CDR3 has 16 residues. Trimming pared 1 base from V and 1 base from J, leaving 11 bases between. CDR1 is MNHEY and CDR2 is SMNVEV in the germline V gene (reference sequence). CDR3 amino acids: CASSLYSGTSNQPQHF. The DNA for the CDR3 is TGTGCCAGCAGTTTATACTCAGGGACGAGCAATCAGCCCCAGCATTTT.

This sequence joins TRBV12-3 or TRBV12-4 and TRBJ2-7; possibly TRBD1 for D (6 bases). The V and J ends lost 5 bases and 0 bases respectively, with 11 bases between them. The CDR3 totals 14 residues. The CDR3 DNA reads as TGTGCCAGCAGTCTAGGGGGACGCTCCTACGAGCAGTACTTC. Translating it yields CASSLGGRSYEQYF.

The V and J genes are TRBV4-1 and TRBJ2-3; D is unclear. This CDR3 has 16 residues. V was pared by 0 bases and J by 4 bases, with 14 bases between. In germline, CDR1 is MGHRA, CDR2 YSYEKL. CDR3 protein: CASSQDRAGRADTQYF. Here the CDR3 DNA reads TGCGCCAGCAGCCAAGATCGGGCAGGACGGGCAGATACGCAGTATTTT.

The rearrangement uses TRBV28 and TRBJ1-3; D is perhaps TRBD1 (5 bases). Deletions cut 4 bases from V and 1 base from J, with 8 bases between. The length of the CDR3 is 14 residues. Germline CDR1 and CDR2: MDHEN and SYDVKM. The CDR3 region is CASSSRGSGNTIYF. CDR3 bases: TGTGCCAGCAGTTCTAGGGGTTCTGGAAACACCATATATTTT.

At least ten counts were recorded for this clonotype. The V gene is TRBV12-3 or TRBV12-4, the J gene TRBJ1-1; D not certain. V lost 8 bases, J lost 3 bases, and 7 bases lay in between. The CDR3 sequence is 11 residues long. The CDR3: CASGWDTEAFF. CDR3 DNA: TGTGCCAGCGGATGGGACACTGAAGCTTTCTTT.

Many counts were recorded for this clonotype. The gene calls are TRBV7-3 and TRBJ2-3; 7 positions agree with TRBD2. CDR1 is SGHTA, CDR2 FQGTGA, per germline. The junction had 9 bases not matched to a gene; V was cut back by 1 base and J by 5 bases. The CDR3 has 16 amino acids. The CDR3 protein is CASSLMGGVAGDTQYF. The CDR3 bases are TGTGCCAGCAGCTTAATGGGAGGGGTAGCGGGAGATACGCAGTATTTT. The whole variable domain, filled in from reference TRBV7-3 and TRBJ2-3, reads GAGVSQTPSNKVTEKGKYVELRCDPISGHTALYWYRQSLGQGPEFLIYFQGTGAADDSGLPNDRFFAVRPEGSVSTLKIQRTERGDSAVYLCASSLMGGVAGDTQYFGPGTRLTVL.

This clonotype was seen more than once but under ten times. The rearrangement links TRBV11-2 to TRBJ2-4; TRBD1 aligns across 10 bases. J gave up 4 bases and V 5 bases, and 5 bases lay outside the gene matches. The germline V gene encodes CDR1 SGHAT and CDR2 FQNNGV. This CDR3 has 15 amino acids. The CDR3 bases are TGTGCCAGCAGCGAAGGGACAGGGGTAAAAAACATTCAGTACTTC. This gives the protein CASSEGTGVKNIQYF.

This clonotype was observed a few times. V is TRBV6-2 or TRBV6-3 and J is TRBJ1-5; D possibly corresponds to TRBD1 (5 bases). Germline CDR1 is MNHEY and CDR2 is SVGEGT. The V end was cut by 6 bases, the J end by 0 bases, with 9 bases between. This CDR3 region has 14 residues. The CDR3 region has the DNA TGTGCCAGCAGGACAGAAAATAGCAATCAGCCCCAGCATTTT. Protein: CASRTENSNQPQHF.

The chain links TRBV9 to TRBJ2-3, with TRBD2 as a possible D gene (6 bases). CDR1 is SGDLS, CDR2 YYNGEE, per germline. CDR3 length: 16 amino acids. V lost 3 bases, J lost 4 bases, and 18 bases lay in between. The CDR3 reads CASSARVGGVADTQYF. CDR3 sequence (DNA): TGTGCCAGCAGCGCCCGAGTGGGGGGAGTAGCAGATACGCAGTATTTT.

This clonotype was seen repeatedly, ten times or more. This chain connects TRBV7-9 to TRBJ1-1; a weak D match, TRBD1 (6 bases). CDR3 length equals 12 residues. Germline V CDR1 and CDR2: SEHNR, FQNEAQ (reference sequence). The V end lost 2 bases, the J end lost 8 bases, and 9 bases lay between the germline ends. CDR3: CASSLIGTEAFF. CDR3 DNA: TGTGCCAGCAGCTTAATTGGGACAGAAGCTTTCTTT.

At least ten counts were recorded for this clonotype. V and J are TRBV7-9 and TRBJ2-1; D ambiguous. There are 13 residues in the CDR3. Germline assignment: CDR1 SEHNR and CDR2 FQNEAQ (reference sequence). V lost 1 base and J 10 bases, leaving 11 bases between the germline ends. The CDR3 bases are TGTGCCAGCAGCTTAGGTAATTTTTGGGAGCAGTTCTTC. Amino acid sequence: CASSLGNFWEQFF.

J is TRBJ2-7 and V is TRBV27; D is unclear. Trimming took off 2 bases at V and 4 bases at J, with 9 bases between the two ends. The CDR3 consists of 13 residues. Germline-derived CDR1 and CDR2 are MNHEY and SMNVEV (reference sequence). CDR3 sequence: CASSLRPMYEQYF. DNA of the CDR3: TGTGCCAGCAGTTTACGACCGATGTACGAGCAGTACTTC.

This clonotype was observed many times. The CDR3 bases are TGTGCCAGCAGCCGAGAGACAGGGGATGGCACTGAAGCTTTCTTT. It specifies CASSRETGDGTEAFF. J is TRBJ1-1 and V is TRBV7-8; the match to TRBD1 covers 8 bases. The CDR3 runs 15 residues. CDR1 is SGHVS and CDR2 is FQNEAQ in the germline V gene. Trimming at V came to 5 bases and at J to 4 bases, leaving 9 bases not matched to a gene.

The chain couples TRBV5-5 to TRBJ1-1, with a possible D match to TRBD1 (5 bases). The CDR3 sequence is 13 residues long. In germline, CDR1 is SGHKS, CDR2 YYEKEE (reference sequence). V was shortened by 4 bases and J by 4 bases, with 11 bases between the two germline ends. The CDR3 region is CASSRVGGTEAFF. As DNA, the CDR3 is TGTGCCAGCAGCCGTGTTGGGGGCACTGAAGCTTTCTTT. The full variable domain, its missing parts supplied by reference TRBV5-5 and TRBJ1-1, is DAGVTQSPTHLIKTRGQQVTLRCSPISGHKSVSWYQQVLGQGPQFIFQYYEKEERGRGNFPDRFSARQFPNYSSELNVNALLLGDSALYLCASSRVGGTEAFFGQGTRLTVV.

The chain uses TRBV10-3 and TRBJ2-1, with D tentatively TRBD2 (6 bases). Trimming stripped 6 bases from V and 2 bases from J, with 11 bases between. This CDR3 is built from 14 residues. Germline CDR1 and CDR2: ENHRY and SYGVKD. CDR3 residues: CAIRPGGTYNEQFF. CDR3 DNA: TGTGCCATCAGACCCGGGGGAACCTACAATGAGCAGTTCTTC.

For this clonotype: Relative to the germline gene, one junction end is altered; a read error may explain this. The rearrangement uses TRBV12-3 or TRBV12-4 and TRBJ2-2; 9 positions match TRBD2. The CDR3 sequence is 16 residues long. The CDR3 coding sequence is TGTGCCAGCAGCCCAAGCGGGGGGCACCCCACCGGGGAGCTGTATTTT. Its translation is CASSPSGGHPTGELYF.

This clonotype was recorded at least ten times. Written as DNA, the CDR3 is TGCAGTGCTAGATCTCGAGGGACCAGCTCCTATAATTCACCCCTCCACTTT. Translating gives CSARSRGTSSYNSPLHF. The chain uses TRBV20-1 and TRBJ1-6; weak D call: TRBD1 (5 bases). Trimming removed 2 bases at V and 0 bases at J, with 14 bases between. CDR1 and CDR2 (germline): DFQATT, SNEGSKA (reference sequence). The CDR3 loop spans 17 amino acids.

The chain links TRBV13 to TRBJ2-1; the D gene is possibly TRBD2 (7 bases). Between the trimmed V and J ends, which lost 4 bases and 10 bases, there was a span of 17 bases. The CDR3 consists of 14 residues. Germline V gene data show CDR1 as PRHDT and CDR2 as FYEKMQ (reference sequence). The CDR3 DNA is TGTGCCAGCAGCTGGGAGGGGGGGATTGCCGAGCAGTTCTTC. Translated, it gives CASSWEGGIAEQFF.

This chain links TRBV2 with TRBJ2-7; D unclear. The V gene lost 8 bases and the J gene lost 5 bases, with 16 bases spanning the gap. The CDR3 is made up of 13 amino acids. Germline loops: CDR1 SNHLY, CDR2 FYNNEI. CDR3 residues: CASCLGVANEQYF. The CDR3 bases are TGTGCCAGCTGCCTTGGGGTAGCAAACGAGCAGTACTTC.

V and J are TRBV7-9 and TRBJ1-1, with D possibly matching TRBD1 (5 bases). Trimming cost V 5 bases and J 5 bases, with 9 bases left between them. The CDR3 runs 12 residues. Germline V CDR1 and CDR2: SEHNR, FQNEAQ (reference sequence). This CDR3 is CASSIGVTEAFF. CDR3 in DNA: TGTGCCAGCAGCATAGGGGTAACTGAAGCTTTCTTT.

This chain links TRBV7-9 with TRBJ1-3; D perhaps matches TRBD1 (6 bases). Germline lookup yields CDR1 SEHNR and CDR2 FQNEAQ (reference sequence). The CDR3 extends over 15 amino acids. Trimming left V 5 bases short and J 4 bases short, with 15 bases between. The CDR3 bases are TGTGCCAGCAGCCCCCCGGGGGCGCGAGGAAACACCATATATTTT. It is translated as CASSPPGARGNTIYF. Looking up the rest from reference TRBV7-9 and TRBJ1-3 gives the full variable domain: DTGVSQNPRHKITKRGQNVTFRCDPISEHNRLYWYRQTLGQGPEFLTYFQNEAQLEKSRLLSDRFSAERPKGSFSTLEIQRTEQGDSAMYLCASSPPGARGNTIYFGEGSWLTVV.

The gene calls are TRBV14 and TRBJ2-7; the D call may be TRBD1 or TRBD2 (6 bases each). V was cut by 2 bases and J by 4 bases, with 12 bases left in between. Germline loops: CDR1 SGHDN, CDR2 FVKESK. This CDR3 is 14 amino acids long. As DNA, the CDR3 is TGTGCCAGCAGCCAATGGGGGGCTAAGTACGAGCAGTACTTC. As protein: CASSQWGAKYEQYF.

The table lists this clonotype with a few counts. This rearrangement joins TRBV30 to TRBJ2-3; 10 nucleotides line up with TRBD2. Germline CDR1 reads GTSNPN; CDR2 reads SVGIG (reference sequence). The CDR3 spans 14 residues. Trimming took 6 bases from V and 4 from J; bases not matched to a gene: 7. CDR3 DNA sequence: TGTGCCTGCACAACTAGCGGGGCGGCAGATACGCAGTATTTT. This gives the protein CACTTSGAADTQYF.

The rearrangement uses TRBV6-6 and TRBJ1-3; D gene unclear. The V gene's germline CDR1 is MNHNY and CDR2 SVGAGI (reference sequence). CDR3 length: 18 amino acids. V dropped 7 bases and J dropped 0 bases, with 22 bases sitting between them. The CDR3 reads CASIPVSPSSTSGNTIYF. In DNA form, the CDR3 reads TGTGCCAGCATCCCAGTGTCCCCTTCGTCAACCTCTGGAAACACCATATATTTT.